These T cell receptor beta chains were read from a single sample in a study of cytomegalovirus exposure and HLA in healthy donors. Sequenced by immunoSEQ multiplex PCR; TCRdb stores in-frame clones only, minus some. Among around 100,000 clones listed, 73% were seen once. Sequencing input: PBMCs. Receptors originate from a man aged 40-49 years in good health and CMV-seronegative. Both conserved end residues are part of each CDR3. The order of the fields is V gene, clone size, J gene, D gene, CDR3 protein, CDR3 DNA. D genes are given only for firm matches. Clone size is not always given. Where it is, it says once, few, many or a class for expanded clones.

>TRBV2|.|TRBJ1-5|.
CASRGPGSNQPQHF
TGTGCCAGCAGGGGGCCGGGTAGCAATCAGCCCCAGCATTTT
>TRBV4-1|few|TRBJ2-3|TRBD2
CASSRLAGGGDTQYF
TGCGCCAGCAGTCGACTAGCGGGGGGCGGGGATACGCAGTATTTT
>TRBV12-2|.|TRBJ2-2|.
CASRFACRTENTGELFF
TGTGCAAGTCGCTTTGCGTGTCGGACAGAGAACACCGGGGAGCTGTTTTTT
>TRBV7-9|.|TRBJ1-1|.
CASSPGTQNTEAFF
TGTGCCAGCAGCCCAGGGACTCAGAACACTGAAGCTTTCTTT
>TRBV11-1|.|TRBJ2-2|.
CASSREQGTGELFF
TGTGCCAGCAGCCGCGAACAGGGAACCGGGGAGCTGTTTTTT
>TRBV4-3|.|TRBJ2-3|.
CASSQDLYRSQYF
TGCGCCAGCAGCCAGGACTTGTATAGGTCGCAGTATTTT
>TRBV6-5|.|TRBJ2-2|TRBD2
CASSYSAGGPGELFF
TGTGCCAGCAGTTATTCCGCGGGGGGTCCCGGGGAGCTGTTTTTT
>TRBV5-6|.|TRBJ2-3|.
CASSLVMETADTQYF
TGTGCCAGCAGCTTGGTGATGGAGACCGCAGATACGCAGTATTTT
>TRBV5-6|.|TRBJ2-5|TRBD1
CASSLGQGGDTETQYF
TGTGCCAGCAGCTTGGGACAGGGGGGGGATACAGAGACCCAGTACTTC
>TRBV19|.|TRBJ2-3|TRBD2
CASSIAGGGPGTQYF
TGTGCCAGTAGTATAGCTGGGGGGGGACCGGGTACGCAGTATTTT
>TRBV18|.|TRBJ2-3|.
CASSGRGQSSTDTQYF
TGTGCCAGCTCAGGACGCGGGCAATCTAGCACAGATACGCAGTATTTT
>TRBV11-2|.|TRBJ1-1|.
CASSLLLGRAQPNTEAFF
TGTGCCAGCAGCCTCCTTTTGGGCAGGGCCCAGCCTAACACTGAAGCTTTCTTT
>TRBV11-2|.|TRBJ1-4|.
CASSLIGGGEKLFF
TGTGCCAGCAGCTTAATCGGGGGGGGAGAAAAACTGTTTTTT
>TRBV23-1|few|TRBJ1-4|.
CALNGANEKLFF
TGCGCCCTCAACGGGGCTAATGAAAAACTGTTTTTT
>TRBV13|once|TRBJ2-5|.
CASSLGPTQETQYF
TGTGCCAGCAGCTTAGGCCCCACACAAGAGACCCAGTACTTC
>TRBV7-9|.|TRBJ2-7|.
CASSLSGTPIYEQYF
TGTGCCAGCAGCTTATCCGGGACACCGATCTACGAGCAGTACTTC
>TRBV6-1|.|TRBJ2-7|TRBD1
CASSEPDRVYEQYF
TGTGCCAGCAGTGAACCCGACAGGGTCTACGAGCAGTACTTC
>TRBV7-6|.|TRBJ2-7|TRBD1
CASSYNGQGASYEQYF
TGTGCCAGCAGCTACAATGGACAGGGGGCTTCCTACGAGCAGTACTTC
>TRBV27|.|TRBJ2-5|TRBD1
CASPPSGQATDQETQYF
TGTGCCAGCCCTCCTTCAGGACAGGCAACCGACCAAGAGACCCAGTACTTC
>TRBV6-1|.|TRBJ1-2|TRBD1
CASSDAGGYYGYTF
TGTGCCAGCAGTGACGCAGGGGGCTACTATGGCTACACCTTC
>TRBV7-9|.|TRBJ2-5|TRBD1
CASSFDTRRGPRETQYF
TGTGCCAGCAGCTTCGACACCCGCAGGGGGCCGAGGGAGACCCAGTACTTC
>TRBV19|.|TRBJ1-5|.
CASSIRDSNQPQHF
TGTGCCAGTAGTATACGGGATTCAAATCAGCCCCAGCATTTT
>TRBV2|.|TRBJ2-1|.
CASAREDSTYNEQFF
TGTGCCAGCGCTAGGGAGGACTCAACCTACAATGAGCAGTTCTTC
>TRBV2|.|TRBJ1-5|TRBD1
CASSEGTGLRPQHF
TGTGCCAGCAGTGAGGGGACAGGATTAAGGCCCCAGCATTTT